This T cell receptor beta chain came from a study of cytomegalovirus exposure and HLA in healthy donors. This clone was seen a single time. The CDR3 runs 16 residues. From germline, CDR1 is MGHRA and CDR2 YSYEKL. The V and J ends lost 3 bases and 2 bases, in that order; junction bases with no gene match: 4. Sequenced by immunoSEQ multiplex PCR; TCRdb stores in-frame clones only, minus some. The table lists 250,000 to 300,000 clones, 85% to 90% of them singletons. Sequencing input: PBMCs. The genes are TRBV4-1 and TRBJ2-1, with TRBD1 matching over 10 bases. The receptor comes from a young woman in good health and CMV-seronegative. DNA of the CDR3: TGCGCCAGCAGCCACTCCGGGACAGGGGCCTACAATGAGCAGTTCTTC. Translation gives CASSHSGTGAYNEQFF.